Shown below are 28 T cell receptor beta chains from a single sample sequenced in a study of cytomegalovirus exposure and HLA in healthy donors (dated by TCRdb to 2016 to 2017). Receptors were amplified or captured by the immunoSEQ multiplex PCR assay. A mixture of 60 forward primers for TCR Vbeta segments and 13 reverse primers for TCR Jbeta segments was used in the multiplex PCR. The table was pulled from immuneACCESS by TCRdb, which kept in-frame rearrangements only. Such tables lose some clones; where checked, under half of the loss comes from unresolved V genes, and the rest has no known cause. Recorded for this sample are 150,000 to 200,000 clones; more than 70% of them occurred a single time. The ten biggest clones cover 4.9% of the sample. Sequenced material: PBMCs. The receptors stem from a male donor in good health and CMV-seronegative.

The CDR3 nucleotides read TGCGCCAGCAGCTTCGGGGGGGCCTCTGGGGCCAACGTCCTGACTTTC. It encodes CASSFGGASGANVLTF. V gene TRBV4-1 combines with J gene TRBJ2-6; the match to TRBD2 covers 8 bases. Germline V gene sequence: CDR1 MGHRA, CDR2 YSYEKL. Trimming removed 5 bases from V and 0 bases from J; junction bases left unmatched: 3. The CDR3 length is 16 residues.

The V and J genes are TRBV13 and TRBJ1-3; TRBD1 matches at 7 bases. The germline V gene encodes CDR1 PRHDT and CDR2 FYEKMQ (reference sequence). The CDR3 spans 14 residues. The junction had 10 bases not matched to a gene; V was cut back by 5 bases and J by 9 bases. The chain's CDR3 is CASSQTGRRSTIYF. DNA for the CDR3: TGTGCCAGCAGCCAGACAGGGCGCCGGAGCACCATATATTTT.

The V gene is TRBV30, the J gene TRBJ2-5; 12 bases are a match to TRBD2. Germline assignment: CDR1 GTSNPN and CDR2 SVGIG (reference sequence). The CDR3 is 16 amino acids. The J segment lost 5 bases and the V segment lost 3 bases, leaving 10 bases of the junction unmatched. As DNA, the CDR3 is TGTGCCTGGAGAGGCCCTAGCGGGAGGGCCGGGGAGACCCAGTACTTC. As protein: CAWRGPSGRAGETQYF.

This clone was observed a handful of times. The V and J genes are TRBV5-4 and TRBJ2-7, with D perhaps matching TRBD1 (5 bases). V was cut by 1 base and J by 0 bases, with 11 bases left in between. Germline CDR1 is SGHNT and CDR2 is YYREEE (reference sequence). This CDR3 spans 15 amino acids. DNA of the CDR3: TGTGCCAGCAGCTTGAAGCCTGGGGCCTCCTACGAGCAGTACTTC. Its protein product is CASSLKPGASYEQYF.

This rearrangement joins TRBV7-8 to TRBJ1-4; D possibly corresponds to TRBD1 (6 bases). From germline, CDR1 is SGHVS and CDR2 FQNEAQ. With 3 bases removed from V and 4 bases from J, the gap between germline ends came to 15 bases. The CDR3 sequence is 16 residues long. CDR3 sequence (DNA): TGTGCCAGCAGCTTGAGGGAAGGACAGTTTAATGAAAAACTGTTTTTT. This translates into CASSLREGQFNEKLFF.

V usage is TRBV7-3 and J usage is TRBJ2-1; TRBD2 matches 8 bases. The CDR3 runs to 15 residues. V lost 3 bases and J lost 5; bases outside the gene matches: 6. The germline V gene encodes CDR1 SGHTA and CDR2 FQGTGA. In nucleotides, the CDR3 is TGTGCCAGCAGCTTGAGCGGGGGTGGGCACAATGAGCAGTTCTTC. Its protein is CASSLSGGGHNEQFF.

The V gene is TRBV9, the J gene TRBJ2-1; 10 nucleotides match TRBD2. Germline CDR1 and CDR2: SGDLS and YYNGEE. The V segment lost 4 bases and the J segment 7 bases; nucleotides outside the gene matches: 11. The CDR3 is made up of 16 amino acids. The CDR3 nucleotides are TGTGCCAGCAGCTCAACAGCGGGAGGGCCGGGAAATGAGCAGTTCTTC. Protein sequence: CASSSTAGGPGNEQFF. Combining the CDR3 with reference TRBV9 and TRBJ2-1 gives the whole variable domain DSGVTQTPKHLITATGQRVTLRCSPRSGDLSVYWYQQSLDQGLQFLIQYYNGEERAKGNILERFSAQQFPDLHSELNLSSLELGDSALYFCASSSTAGGPGNEQFFGPGTRLTVL.

A remark on this clone: One end of the junction fails to match germline, which may point to a read error. The V and J genes are TRBV11-2 and TRBJ1-3; D gene ambiguous. The CDR3 runs 15 residues. CDR1 is SGHAT and CDR2 is FQNNGV in the germline V gene. CDR3 coding DNA: TGTGCCAGCAGCTTAGGGCCGGGGAGAGGAAACACCACATATTTT. Translating gives CASSLGPGRGNTTYF.

This clone was recorded once. This chain connects TRBV11-2 to TRBJ2-1; TRBD2 matches at 8 bases. Germline lookup yields CDR1 SGHAT and CDR2 FQNNGV. The CDR3 runs 16 residues. The ends lost 4 bases at V and 4 bases at J; junction bases unmatched: 9. The CDR3 here is CASSSRTSRSYNEQFF. The CDR3 bases are TGTGCCAGCAGCTCAAGGACTAGCCGCAGTTACAATGAGCAGTTCTTC.

This clone has only a few counts. The CDR3 loop reads CASSASRLGGGYTF. CDR3 sequence (DNA): TGTGCCAGCAGCGCCTCCAGGCTCGGAGGTGGCTACACCTTC. This chain connects TRBV9 to TRBJ1-2; unclear D gene. V was trimmed by 3 bases and J by 7 bases, leaving 16 bases between them. CDR1 is SGDLS and CDR2 is YYNGEE in the germline V gene. The CDR3 extends over 14 amino acids.

The chain combines TRBV9 with TRBJ1-2; D remains ambiguous. Trimming pared 1 base from V and 8 bases from J, leaving 9 bases between. The CDR3 is 12 amino acids. Germline lookup yields CDR1 SGDLS and CDR2 YYNGEE. The CDR3 DNA sequence: TGTGCCAGCAGCGTACCAGGCGGGGGCTACACCTTC. Protein product: CASSVPGGGYTF. The whole variable domain, remainder taken from reference TRBV9 and TRBJ1-2, is DSGVTQTPKHLITATGQRVTLRCSPRSGDLSVYWYQQSLDQGLQFLIQYYNGEERAKGNILERFSAQQFPDLHSELNLSSLELGDSALYFCASSVPGGGYTFGSGTRLTVV.

As regards this clone: The same CDR3 also results from other DNA sequences found in this sample. The chain carries TRBV19 and TRBJ1-5, with D tentatively TRBD1 (5 bases). Germline V gene lookup returns CDR1 LNHDA and CDR2 SQIVND (reference sequence). V lost 4 bases to trimming and J lost 7 bases, with 8 bases between them. The length of the CDR3 is 12 residues. CDR3 amino acids: CASSTGIQPQHF. The DNA for the CDR3 is TGTGCCAGTAGTACAGGGATCCAGCCCCAGCATTTT.

The chain is built from TRBV5-1 and TRBJ2-1; 7 positions match TRBD1. Looked up from germline, CDR1 is SGHRS and CDR2 is YFSETQ. This CDR3 has 14 residues. The ends lost 2 bases at V and 2 bases at J; junction bases unmatched: 1. CDR3 residues: CASSLGQAYNEQFF. The DNA for the CDR3 is TGCGCCAGCAGCTTAGGACAGGCCTACAATGAGCAGTTCTTC.

This chain connects TRBV27 to TRBJ2-7, with a weak D call TRBD1 (5 bases). Germline V lookup: CDR1 MNHEY, CDR2 SMNVEV (reference sequence). CDR3 length: 13 amino acids. Trimming left V 0 bases short and J 5 bases short, with 8 bases between. CDR3 nucleotide sequence: TGTGCCAGCAGTTTATCCAGGGCCCACGAGCAGTACTTC. Protein: CASSLSRAHEQYF.

This clone was counted a single time. The chain uses TRBV5-1 and TRBJ2-5; possible D gene TRBD2, 6 bases. This CDR3 contains 15 residues. Trimming removed 4 bases at V and 3 bases at J, with 16 bases between. The germline gives CDR1 SGHRS, CDR2 YFSETQ. Here the CDR3 reads CASSTRRGNEETQYF. The CDR3 coding sequence is TGCGCCAGCAGCACGCGGCGGGGCAATGAAGAGACCCAGTACTTC. Filled out from reference TRBV5-1 and TRBJ2-5, the complete variable domain reads KAGVTQTPRYLIKTRGQQVTLSCSPISGHRSVSWYQQTPGQGLQFLFEYFSETQRNKGNFPGRFSGRQFSNSRSEMNVSTLELGDSALYLCASSTRRGNEETQYFGPGTRLLVL.

This clone appeared a few times. The chain couples TRBV27 to TRBJ2-7; TRBD1 matches at 8 bases. V dropped 9 bases and J dropped 5; count of bases not matched to a gene: 6. The CDR3 consists of 12 residues. Germline values: CDR1 MNHEY, CDR2 SMNVEV (reference sequence). CDR3 DNA: TGTGCCAGTAGGACAGGGTCCCACGAGCAGTACTTC. Translation gives CASRTGSHEQYF.

The chain joins TRBV6-1 to TRBJ2-7; no clear D gene. CDR3 length: 15 amino acids. V dropped 4 bases and J dropped 3 bases, with 16 bases sitting between them. The V gene's germline CDR1 is MNHNS and CDR2 SASEGT. CDR3 sequence: CASSVTLAYSYEQYF. The CDR3 DNA follows: TGTGCCAGCAGTGTCACCCTTGCCTACAGCTACGAGCAGTACTTC.

The J gene is TRBJ1-5, the V gene TRBV18, with TRBD1 as a possible D gene (5 bases). The V end was cut by 10 bases, the J end by 2 bases, with 12 bases between. Germline lookup yields CDR1 KGHSH and CDR2 LQKENI. The CDR3 extends over 13 amino acids. The DNA for the CDR3 is TGTGCCATTGGACAAGGCGGCAATCAGCCCCAGCATTTT. Protein product: CAIGQGGNQPQHF.

This clone was observed once. This chain links TRBV5-1 with TRBJ2-5; D perhaps matches TRBD1 (6 bases). Germline CDR1 reads SGHRS; CDR2 reads YFSETQ. Trimming pared 4 bases from V and 3 bases from J, leaving 10 bases between. This CDR3 is built from 13 residues. In DNA, the CDR3 is TGCGCCAGCAGCCCGGGACAAAAAGAGACCCAGTACTTC. The encoded protein is CASSPGQKETQYF.

The gene calls are TRBV5-1 and TRBJ2-6; 9 positions match TRBD1. Germline CDR1 reads SGHRS; CDR2 reads YFSETQ. CDR3 length equals 19 residues. With 3 bases clipped from V and 0 bases from J, the junction kept 10 bases outside the gene matches. DNA for the CDR3: TGCGCCAGCAGCTCTTTTCCGGGACAGGGTAACTCTGGGGCCAACGTCCTGACTTTC. Its translation is CASSSFPGQGNSGANVLTF.

The V gene is TRBV19, the J gene TRBJ1-5, with D perhaps matching TRBD1 (6 bases). The CDR3 is 14 residues long. Per germline, CDR1 LNHDA and CDR2 SQIVND (reference sequence). V lost 3 bases, J lost 7 bases, and 13 bases lay in between. CDR3 loop: CASSMTGGRQPQHF. The CDR3, as DNA: TGTGCCAGTAGTATGACAGGCGGGAGGCAGCCCCAGCATTTT.

The chain combines TRBV4-2 with TRBJ1-6; perhaps TRBD1 as D (6 bases). Per the germline V gene, CDR1 is LGHNA and CDR2 is YNFKEQ. V lost 3 bases, J lost 9 bases, and 21 bases lay in between. This CDR3 is built from 17 residues. CDR3 sequence reads: CASSHSRGGEVSSPLHF. DNA for the CDR3: TGTGCCAGCAGCCATTCCAGAGGGGGTGAGGTTAGTTCACCCCTCCACTTT.

The chain is built from TRBV9 and TRBJ2-5; 10 nucleotides match TRBD1. With 2 bases clipped from V and 4 bases from J, the junction kept 8 bases outside the gene matches. The CDR3 is made up of 16 amino acids. The germline CDR1 and CDR2 sequences are SGDLS and YYNGEE. This CDR3 reads CASSVIGTGVGETQYF. The CDR3 coding sequence is TGTGCCAGCAGCGTCATCGGGACAGGGGTCGGAGAGACCCAGTACTTC.

J is TRBJ2-3 and V is TRBV6-5, with 9 nucleotides matching TRBD1. The germline V gene encodes CDR1 MNHEY and CDR2 SVGAGI. This CDR3 has 15 amino acids. With 3 bases clipped from V and 4 bases from J, the junction kept 5 bases outside the gene matches. As DNA, the CDR3 is TGTGCCAGCAGTTATGGGACAGGGTTTGCAGATACGCAGTATTTT. Its translation: CASSYGTGFADTQYF.

The chain links TRBV5-6 to TRBJ1-2; no clear D. V was cut by 0 bases and J by 3 bases, with 12 bases left in between. The CDR3 runs to 15 residues. The germline V gene has CDR1 SGHDT and CDR2 YYEEEE. The CDR3 region has the DNA TGTGCCAGCAGCTTGGGGCAGAGGGCGGACTATGGCTACACCTTC. Protein sequence: CASSLGQRADYGYTF.

The V and J genes are TRBV10-3 and TRBJ2-1; D perhaps matches TRBD1 (5 bases). V gave up 11 bases and J gave up 3 bases, with 17 bases separating them. The germline V gene has CDR1 ENHRY and CDR2 SYGVKD. This CDR3 contains 14 residues. For the CDR3, the DNA is TGTGCCGCCGGGTCGCAGGGAAGCTACAATGAGCAGTTCTTC. Translated: CAAGSQGSYNEQFF.

This clone was detected only once. CDR3 sequence reads: CASSETGEFSGNTIYF. The DNA of the CDR3 is TGTGCCAGCAGTGAAACCGGGGAATTCTCTGGAAACACCATATATTTT. J is TRBJ1-3 and V is TRBV6-1; D gene unclear. Trimming took off 2 bases at V and 0 bases at J, with 11 bases between the two ends. The CDR3 extends over 16 amino acids. Germline CDR1 and CDR2: MNHNS and SASEGT.

The chain carries TRBV5-1 and TRBJ1-2, with TRBD1 matching over 12 bases. The CDR3 contains 16 residues. J gave up 7 bases and V 6 bases, and 13 bases lay outside the gene matches. Germline V CDR1 and CDR2: SGHRS, YFSETQ. The CDR3 DNA reads as TGCGCCAGCACCCCACGAACCGGGACAGGGGGCATTGGCTACACCTTC. Translation: CASTPRTGTGGIGYTF.